What follows are 9 T cell receptor beta chains derived from one specimen sequenced in a study of blood T cell repertoires in COVID-19. Measured with immunoSEQ multiplex PCR; TCRdb has only the in-frame clones, and not every one. The table lists around 220,000 clones, more than 85% of them singletons. Material: peripheral blood. Receptors were obtained from a man aged 35-49 years with active or convalescent COVID-19.

This clone has a single count. The V and J genes are TRBV4-1 and TRBJ1-2, with TRBD1 matching over 7 bases. The germline CDR1 and CDR2 sequences are MGHRA and YSYEKL. There are 16 residues in the CDR3. Trimming cost V 4 bases and J 2 bases; bases outside gene matches: 10. The CDR3 region has the DNA TGCGCCAGCAGCCCCGGAGCAGGGGGATCGAACTATGGCTACACCTTC. Translating it yields CASSPGAGGSNYGYTF.

The V and J genes are TRBV28 and TRBJ2-1; 7 bases align to TRBD1. The germline V gene has CDR1 MDHEN and CDR2 SYDVKM. The CDR3 is made up of 12 amino acids. J gave up 6 bases and V 5 bases, and 1 base lay outside the gene matches. The CDR3 sequence is CASSAGGNEQFF. The CDR3 DNA is TGTGCCAGCAGTGCAGGGGGCAATGAGCAGTTCTTC.

The count of this clone is one. The V gene is TRBV27, the J gene TRBJ2-3; a possible D gene is TRBD1 (5 bases). Trimming took off 1 base at V and 3 bases at J, with 11 bases between the two ends. The CDR3 is 15 amino acids. In germline, CDR1 is MNHEY, CDR2 SMNVEV (reference sequence). In nucleotides, the CDR3 is TGTGCCAGCAGTTTATTAGGGGCGCTTACAGATACGCAGTATTTT. It encodes CASSLLGALTDTQYF.

This clone was seen a single time. This CDR3 reads CASSRQGLANYGYTF. The CDR3 bases are TGTGCCAGCAGTCGACAGGGATTAGCTAACTATGGCTACACCTTC. This sequence joins TRBV2 and TRBJ1-2; 7 bases agree with TRBD1. The V and J ends lost 5 bases and 0 bases, in that order; junction bases with no gene match: 6. This CDR3 region has 15 residues. Germline values: CDR1 SNHLY, CDR2 FYNNEI.

This chain joins TRBV18 and TRBJ1-6, with a tentative D call TRBD1 (5 bases). V gave up 3 bases and J gave up 5 bases, with 14 bases separating them. CDR3 length equals 16 residues. CDR1 and CDR2 from the germline V gene are KGHSH and LQKENI. The DNA for the CDR3 is TGTGCCAGCTCACCCAGACAGAATAAAAATAATTCACCCCTCCACTTT. This gives the protein CASSPRQNKNNSPLHF.

The chain is built from TRBV5-4 and TRBJ2-3, with 10 nucleotides matching TRBD1. Germline V gives CDR1 SGHNT, CDR2 YYREEE (reference sequence). V shed 4 bases and J 3 bases; nucleotides not matched to a gene: 5. The CDR3 is made up of 15 amino acids. This chain's CDR3 is CASSLPGQGTDTQYF. CDR3 bases: TGTGCCAGCAGCCTACCGGGACAGGGGACAGATACGCAGTATTTT. The whole variable domain, remainder taken from reference TRBV5-4 and TRBJ2-3, is ETGVTQSPTHLIKTRGQQVTLRCSSQSGHNTVSWYQQALGQGPQFIFQYYREEENGRGNFPPRFSGLQFPNYSSELNVNALELDDSALYLCASSLPGQGTDTQYFGPGTRLTVL.

CDR3 sequence: CASTLTWTSDSNQPQHF. CDR3 DNA sequence: TGTGCCAGTACCCTGACTTGGACATCCGATAGCAATCAGCCCCAGCATTTT. The J gene is TRBJ1-5, the V gene TRBV19; possible D gene TRBD1, 5 bases. This CDR3 has 17 residues. Germline-derived CDR1 and CDR2 are LNHDA and SQIVND (reference sequence). The V end lost 7 bases, the J end lost 0 bases, and 19 bases lay between the germline ends.

The rearrangement joins TRBV24-1 to TRBJ1-4; maybe TRBD1 (6 bases). The CDR3 runs 15 residues. Trimming pared 2 bases from V and 4 bases from J, leaving 10 bases between. Germline V gene lookup returns CDR1 KGHDR and CDR2 SFDVKD. CDR3 amino acids: CATSDSGAGNEKLFF. The CDR3 nucleotides are TGTGCCACCAGTGATTCAGGGGCGGGTAATGAAAAACTGTTTTTT.

This chain joins TRBV6-5 and TRBJ1-3; D call uncertain. CDR1 MNHEY and CDR2 SVGAGI come from the germline V gene. The CDR3 has 13 amino acids. Trimming left V 3 bases short and J 16 bases short, with 19 bases between. The CDR3 DNA reads TGTGCCAGCAGTTATAATAATGAGGAGGGAAGGTATTTT. It codes for CASSYNNEEGRYF.